This T cell receptor (beta chain) is from a study of shared clonotypes between healthy human individuals. Generated by immunoSEQ multiplex PCR, the TCRdb table keeps only in-frame clones and is missing some. The sample comprises roughly 1,100,000 clones, about 70% of which are singletons, and about 1.5% rests with the top ten. Only one count was recorded for this clone. Its target is unknown. The CDR3 contains 13 residues. V lost 4 bases to trimming and J lost 6 bases; unmatched junction nucleotides: 6. Germline CDR1 reads GTSNPN; CDR2 reads SVGIG (reference sequence). Study-wide results and caveats: A handful of donors held approximately 5% of naive CD4 clonotypes in common.

Sample: memory CD4+ T cells sorted from blood. Indicated subset: CD45RA-negative fraction. The V call is TRBV30, the J call TRBJ2-4, with 7 positions matching TRBD2. This receptor was identified in a man aged 18 to 30 in good health. The CDR3 nucleotides read TGTGCCTGGACGGCGGGAGTGGGAAACATTCAGTACTTC. It yields the protein CAWTAGVGNIQYF.